This TCR beta chain was recorded in a study of tumor and adjacent non-tumor tissue in lung cancer. Whole-study context: The patients, 10 to 11 men and about 5 women, were roughly 30 to 80 with stage I to III disease. Each sample yielded roughly 4.2 million productive TCRbeta reads on average. Study findings and constraints: Higher tumor TCR diversity was associated with shorter survival.

The template was RNA from unsorted bulk tissue. TCRbeta libraries were built with three rounds of nested PCR, modified from ARM-PCR. TCRdb analysed the multiplex PCR reads with MiXCR anew, one entry per CDR3 protein. The sample lists more than 85,000 distinct CDR3 sequences; approximately 80% were seen once. On this clonotype itself: What it recognizes is unknown.

This CDR3 comprises 18 residues. Germline CDR1 is SGHKS and CDR2 is YYEKEE (reference sequence). V lost 1 base and J lost 5; bases outside the gene matches: 14. V usage is TRBV5-5 and J usage is TRBJ2-3, with 9 bases lining up with TRBD2. The origin of this receptor is a man in his sixties or seventies with non-small cell lung cancer. The material sequenced was lung tumor tissue. Written as DNA, the CDR3 is TGTGCCAGCAGCTTGCAATCTTTCGCGGGGGGGCTCAGAGATACGCAGTATTTT. It specifies CASSLQSFAGGLRDTQYF. The entire variable domain, with the rest obtained from reference TRBV5-5 and TRBJ2-3, is as follows: DAGVTQSPTHLIKTRGQQVTLRCSPISGHKSVSWYQQVLGQGPQFIFQYYEKEERGRGNFPDRFSARQFPNYSSELNVNALLLGDSALYLCASSLQSFAGGLRDTQYFGPGTRLTVL.